The 24 T cell receptor beta chains presented below share a single source sample, sequenced in a study of blood T cell repertoires in COVID-19. TCRdb keeps only in-frame clones here, not all; method: immunoSEQ multiplex PCR. The sample includes under 200,000 clones, around 85% of them seen just once. Sequences were obtained from peripheral blood. These receptors were obtained from a man between 60 and 75 years old with acute or convalescent COVID-19.

In its sample, this clone was seen a few times. J is TRBJ1-2 and V is TRBV30; no clear D gene. The V end was cut by 1 base, the J end by 8 bases, with 8 bases between. The CDR3 spans 11 residues. Germline CDR1 is GTSNPN and CDR2 is SVGIG (reference sequence). The CDR3: CAWSGEGGYTF. The CDR3 DNA sequence: TGTGCCTGGAGTGGGGAGGGAGGCTACACCTTC. Combining the CDR3 with reference TRBV30 and TRBJ1-2 gives the whole variable domain SQTIHQWPATLVQPVGSPLSLECTVEGTSNPNLYWYRQAAGRGLQLLFYSVGIGQISSEVPQNLSASRPQDRQFILSSKKLLLSDSGFYLCAWSGEGGYTFGSGTRLTVV.

The chain carries TRBV19 and TRBJ1-5, with D tentatively TRBD1 (6 bases). CDR3 length equals 17 residues. V dropped 5 bases and J dropped 2 bases, with 19 bases sitting between them. CDR1 and CDR2 (germline): LNHDA, SQIVND (reference sequence). CDR3 sequence: CASSVHNRVFGNQPQHF. The CDR3 DNA sequence: TGTGCCAGTAGTGTACATAACAGGGTATTTGGCAATCAGCCCCAGCATTTT.

The chain uses TRBV7-2 and TRBJ2-7; no clear D. Trimming took off 5 bases at V and 0 bases at J, with 5 bases between the two ends. This CDR3 has 12 amino acids. Germline lookup yields CDR1 SGHTA and CDR2 FQGNSA. CDR3: CASSPSSYEQYF. CDR3 coding DNA: TGTGCCAGCAGCCCTAGCTCCTACGAGCAGTACTTC.

The chain couples TRBV2 to TRBJ1-2, with 9 bases fitting TRBD1. The germline CDR1 and CDR2 sequences are SNHLY and FYNNEI. Germline trimming cut 7 bases from V and 4 bases from J; bases unmatched to any gene: 4. This CDR3 spans 13 amino acids. In DNA, the CDR3 is TGTGCCAGCATGGGACAGGGCTTCTATGGCTACACCTTC. Its protein is CASMGQGFYGYTF.

The chain couples TRBV6-4 to TRBJ1-5, with TRBD1 matching over 9 bases. Germline lookup yields CDR1 MRHNA and CDR2 SNTAGT. Trimming cost V 5 bases and J 6 bases; bases outside gene matches: 5. This CDR3 is built from 14 residues. The CDR3 loop reads CASSRTTGGQPQHF. The DNA for the CDR3 is TGTGCCAGCAGTCGAACGACAGGGGGTCAGCCCCAGCATTTT.

This clone is a singleton in its sample. The V call is TRBV5-1, the J call TRBJ1-1, with D possibly being TRBD1 (5 bases). The germline gives CDR1 SGHRS, CDR2 YFSETQ. The CDR3 loop spans 14 amino acids. Trimming left V 0 bases short and J 4 bases short, with 10 bases between. The CDR3 region is CASSLEGWGTEAFF. The CDR3, as DNA: TGCGCCAGCAGCTTGGAGGGGTGGGGCACTGAAGCTTTCTTT.

This chain joins TRBV3-1 (or the pseudogene TRBV3-2) and TRBJ2-7, with D maybe TRBD2 (5 bases). Germline V CDR1 and CDR2: LGHDT, YNNKEL (reference sequence). This CDR3 is 15 amino acids long. V lost 0 bases to trimming and J lost 7 bases, with 16 bases between them. CDR3 residues: CASSQEARETGEQYF. CDR3 nucleotide sequence: TGTGCCAGCAGCCAAGAGGCCCGGGAAACCGGGGAGCAGTACTTC.

This clone was recorded a few times. The V and J genes are TRBV4-2 and TRBJ1-1; 8 bases match TRBD1. Trimming removed 4 bases from V and 5 bases from J; junction bases left unmatched: 12. The length of the CDR3 is 16 residues. Germline V gene sequence: CDR1 LGHNA, CDR2 YNFKEQ. Written as DNA, the CDR3 is TGTGCCAGCAGCCGACTGGAGGCAGGGGGCTTTACTGAAGCTTTCTTT. Protein product: CASSRLEAGGFTEAFF.

The chain uses TRBV19 and TRBJ2-7; 7 bases line up with TRBD1. Unmatched junction bases numbered 21, after V lost 10 bases and J lost 3 bases. The CDR3 is made up of 17 amino acids. Germline CDR1 is LNHDA and CDR2 is SQIVND (reference sequence). CDR3 in DNA: TGTGCCACCCAACAACGTTTCCGACAGGGTCCGAACTACGAGCAGTACTTC. It yields the protein CATQQRFRQGPNYEQYF.

The CDR3 spells CASSPLGGSYYEQYF. The CDR3 DNA follows: TGCGCCAGCAGCCCCCTTGGGGGGTCGTACTACGAGCAGTACTTC. This chain connects TRBV5-1 to TRBJ2-7; possible D gene TRBD2, 6 bases. V was trimmed by 4 bases and J by 3 bases, leaving 17 bases between them. The germline V gene has CDR1 SGHRS and CDR2 YFSETQ. The CDR3 totals 15 residues.

The chain recombines TRBV28 with TRBJ2-7; the D gene is possibly TRBD2 (6 bases). The CDR3 length is 13 residues. Trimming stripped 3 bases from V and 4 bases from J, with 10 bases between. The germline CDR1 and CDR2 sequences are MDHEN and SYDVKM. The CDR3 sequence is CASSLGGEYEQYF. The CDR3 DNA reads TGTGCCAGCAGTTTGGGGGGAGAGTACGAGCAGTACTTC.

The rearrangement links TRBV3-1 (or the pseudogene TRBV3-2) to TRBJ2-7; 8 nucleotides line up with TRBD2. The CDR3 has 15 residues. The germline V gene has CDR1 LGHDT and CDR2 YNNKEL (reference sequence). V shed 4 bases, J shed 7 bases, and the junction held 12 bases outside the gene matches. CDR3 nucleotides: TGTGCCAGCAGCCCCCCCGGGAGGGCCCCGAGTGAGCAGTACTTC. It specifies CASSPPGRAPSEQYF.

The chain recombines TRBV30 with TRBJ2-2; no clear D. Germline V lookup: CDR1 GTSNPN, CDR2 SVGIG (reference sequence). The CDR3 sequence is 11 residues long. V lost 4 bases, J lost 6 bases, and 6 bases lay in between. The CDR3 DNA sequence: TGTGCCTGGACTACCCCCGGGGAGCTGTTTTTT. Translation: CAWTTPGELFF. Full variable domain (outside the CDR3, taken from reference TRBV30 and TRBJ2-2): SQTIHQWPATLVQPVGSPLSLECTVEGTSNPNLYWYRQAAGRGLQLLFYSVGIGQISSEVPQNLSASRPQDRQFILSSKKLLLSDSGFYLCAWTTPGELFFGEGSRLTVL.

The J gene is TRBJ2-7, the V gene TRBV5-6, with 9 bases lining up with TRBD1. The CDR3 spans 14 residues. Germline assignment: CDR1 SGHDT and CDR2 YYEEEE. Trimming at V came to 2 bases and at J to 5 bases, leaving 5 bases not matched to a gene. The CDR3 nucleotides read TGTGCCAGCAGCTTTGGGACAGGGATACACGAGCAGTACTTC. Translating it yields CASSFGTGIHEQYF.

The chain is built from TRBV2 and TRBJ1-1, with D hard to call. Germline-derived CDR1 and CDR2 are SNHLY and FYNNEI. The CDR3 spans 16 residues. V was clipped by 6 bases and J by 1 base, with 18 bases between them. The CDR3 protein is CASRPLSREENTEAFF. For the CDR3, the DNA is TGTGCCAGCAGGCCCCTTTCACGGGAGGAGAACACTGAAGCTTTCTTT.

This chain uses TRBV7-8 with TRBJ2-2; D unclear. CDR1 is SGHVS and CDR2 is FQNEAQ in the germline V gene. The CDR3 runs to 13 residues. Trimming took 1 base from V and 6 from J, leaving 6 bases between them. Here the CDR3 reads CASSLVVSGELFF. The CDR3 bases are TGTGCCAGCAGCTTAGTCGTATCCGGGGAGCTGTTTTTT.

This chain links TRBV30 with TRBJ2-2, with 9 positions matching TRBD1. Germline CDR1 and CDR2: GTSNPN and SVGIG (reference sequence). V lost 2 bases to trimming and J lost 1 base; unmatched junction nucleotides: 5. The CDR3 runs to 16 residues. Written as DNA, the CDR3 is TGTGCCTGGAGTAGGGGGACAGGGTGGAACACCGGGGAGCTGTTTTTT. Translation: CAWSRGTGWNTGELFF.

The chain links TRBV3-1 (or the pseudogene TRBV3-2) to TRBJ1-1, with 9 bases aligning to TRBD1. CDR1 LGHDT and CDR2 YNNKEL come from the germline V gene (reference sequence). With 5 bases clipped from V and 6 bases from J, the junction kept 13 bases outside the gene matches. The CDR3 extends over 16 amino acids. Here the CDR3 DNA reads TGTGCCAGCAGCGAAAACAGGGGGACAGGGACCGCTGAAGCTTTCTTT. It is translated as CASSENRGTGTAEAFF.

The CDR3 DNA reads as TGTGCCAGCAGCTCCTACCCCTACACAGATGAAAAACTGTTTTTT. This encodes CASSSYPYTDEKLFF. This chain uses TRBV5-4 with TRBJ1-4; D is uncertain. There are 15 residues in the CDR3. Trimming took 3 bases from V and 6 from J, leaving 15 bases between them. Germline V gene sequence: CDR1 SGHNT, CDR2 YYREEE (reference sequence).

The chain has TRBV13 and TRBJ2-3; 11 bases are shared with TRBD1. V shed 4 bases, J shed 6 bases, and the junction held 12 bases outside the gene matches. Germline CDR1 reads PRHDT; CDR2 reads FYEKMQ (reference sequence). The CDR3 runs 17 residues. The CDR3 reads CASSSTGQGVPRDTQYF. For the CDR3, the DNA is TGTGCCAGCAGCTCCACGGGACAGGGGGTGCCGAGGGATACGCAGTATTTT.

J is TRBJ1-1 and V is TRBV3-1 (or the pseudogene TRBV3-2); possibly TRBD1 for D (5 bases). This CDR3 is 12 amino acids long. Trimming pared 0 bases from V and 9 bases from J, leaving 8 bases between. Germline V gene data show CDR1 as LGHDT and CDR2 as YNNKEL (reference sequence). This chain's CDR3 is CASSQDRTKAFF. CDR3 coding DNA: TGTGCCAGCAGCCAAGATAGGACAAAAGCTTTCTTT.

The chain is built from TRBV2 and TRBJ2-2, with a weak D call TRBD2 (6 bases). From germline, CDR1 is SNHLY and CDR2 FYNNEI. This CDR3 is built from 14 residues. The V end lost 6 bases, the J end lost 8 bases, and 16 bases lay between the germline ends. CDR3 DNA: TGTGCCAGCAGACGGCTAGCGCCTCAGGGGGAGCTGTTTTTT. It encodes CASRRLAPQGELFF.

The sample holds one count of this clone. This rearrangement joins TRBV6-5 to TRBJ1-1; D is ambiguous. The germline V gene encodes CDR1 MNHEY and CDR2 SVGAGI. This CDR3 spans 13 amino acids. Trimming shortened V by 2 bases and J by 1 base, and 5 bases separated the two germline ends. CDR3 coding DNA: TGTGCCAGCAGTTACCTAGAGAACACTGAAGCTTTCTTT. Protein product: CASSYLENTEAFF.

The chain combines TRBV7-3 with TRBJ2-5, with D perhaps TRBD2 (5 bases). CDR3 size: 15 residues. Germline CDR1 and CDR2: SGHTA and FQGTGA. V was pared by 0 bases and J by 4 bases, with 12 bases between. CDR3 residues: CASSLTMEDGETQYF. CDR3 coding DNA: TGTGCCAGCAGCTTAACGATGGAGGACGGAGAGACCCAGTACTTC.